This T cell receptor (beta chain) was captured by sequencing in a study of blood T cell repertoires in COVID-19. For the study at large: Sites across the United States, Italy and Spain contributed samples from acute and convalescent COVID-19.

Seattle cases were enrolled at active infection and followed longitudinally. Under the authors' procedure: For nucleated cells, counts were estimated from reference gene primer amplification. The data were produced by immunoSEQ multiplex PCR, yet TCRdb's version contains in-frame clones alone and is incomplete. That table supplies the V and J calls and clone size; D and trimming were determined from the DNA. Here the sample spans some 450,000 clones, approximately 90% being singletons. Losses at the gene ends were 3 bases for V and 1 base for J; bases not matched to a gene: 1. The germline V gene encodes CDR1 KGHDR and CDR2 SFDVKD. The CDR3 runs to 14 residues.

The receptor comes from a man aged 18 to 29 with COVID-19, enrolled during active disease. The specimen sequenced was peripheral blood. The J gene is TRBJ1-2, the V gene TRBV24-1; TRBD1 matches at 7 bases. The CDR3 here is CATSDRTGNYGYTF. The CDR3 region has the DNA TGTGCCACCAGTGATAGGACAGGTAACTATGGCTACACCTTC.